The next 18 T cell receptor beta chains were all read from a single sample in a study of CD8 T cells in Susac syndrome (dated by TCRdb to 2018 to 2020). Receptor libraries were prepared by the immunoSEQ multiplex PCR assay. RNA was extracted using the RNeasy kit, and about 0.5 to 1 ug of the RNA was reverse transcribed with random hexamers. TCRdb itself trimmed the public reads at Q25 with fastp, ran MiXCR and retained productive beta chains. When rows share a CDR3 protein, they turn into one entry using the most common DNA and genes. The sample table records 84,000 or so distinct CDR3 sequences; over 85% of these occur just once. The ten largest clones add up to approximately 0.9% of the sample. Sequenced sample: CD8+ T cells from PBMCs. The receptors derive from a human donor with Susac syndrome.

Notes on this clonotype: The junction departs from germline at one end; a sequencing error may be responsible. The chain has TRBV4-3 and TRBJ2-7, with TRBD2 as a possible D gene (6 bases). Germline assignment: CDR1 LGHNA and CDR2 YSLEER. The CDR3 has 15 amino acids. The CDR3 sequence is CASSLEGSGGREQNF. The CDR3, as DNA: TGCGCCAGCAGCCTGGAGGGGTCGGGCGGTAGGGAGCAGAACTTC.

The chain has TRBV20-1 and TRBJ2-1, with 12 bases matching TRBD2. The germline gives CDR1 DFQATT, CDR2 SNEGSKA (reference sequence). The ends lost 6 bases at V and 3 bases at J; junction bases unmatched: 6. The CDR3 spans 15 residues. The CDR3 here is CSARLAGAVYNEQFF. CDR3 coding DNA: TGCAGTGCCCGACTAGCGGGGGCCGTCTACAATGAGCAGTTCTTC.

The chain carries TRBV4-3 and TRBJ1-4; 7 bases align to TRBD1. V lost 1 base, J lost 8 bases, and 7 bases stayed unmatched. Germline V gives CDR1 LGHNA, CDR2 YSLEER. This CDR3 spans 15 amino acids. The CDR3 coding sequence is TGCGCCAGCAGCCAAGTGGTGGACAGGTCGGAAAAACTGTTTTTT. This translates into CASSQVVDRSEKLFF.

The V and J genes are TRBV2 and TRBJ1-5, with D unresolved. CDR1 is SNHLY and CDR2 is FYNNEI in the germline V gene. This CDR3 region has 13 residues. With 4 bases removed from V and 4 bases from J, the gap between germline ends came to 8 bases. CDR3 DNA sequence: TGTGCCAGCAGTGGGGAGGGTAATCAGCCCCAGCATTTT. It yields the protein CASSGEGNQPQHF.

This chain connects TRBV12-3 or TRBV12-4 to TRBJ1-4; possibly TRBD1 for D (5 bases). Trimming took 7 bases from V and 10 from J, leaving 13 bases between them. The CDR3 spans 12 residues. DNA for the CDR3: TGTGCCAGCATAGACCCGAGGGGAAAACTGTTTTTT. Translation gives CASIDPRGKLFF.

The CDR3 coding sequence is TGCAGCGTTGAATATGGGACAGGAAGAGTGATGTTCTTC. As protein: CSVEYGTGRVMFF. The chain recombines TRBV29-1 with TRBJ2-1; 8 bases map to TRBD1. The CDR3 has 13 residues. From germline, CDR1 is SQVTM and CDR2 ANQGSEA. Unmatched junction bases numbered 12, after V lost 2 bases and J lost 15 bases.

V gene TRBV2 combines with J gene TRBJ2-7, with D possibly being TRBD1 (6 bases). V was cut by 9 bases and J by 0 bases, with 9 bases left in between. Germline V gives CDR1 SNHLY, CDR2 FYNNEI. The CDR3 is 12 residues long. Written as DNA, the CDR3 is TGTGCCAGGCAGGGGAGCTCCTACGAGCAGTACTTC. Translating gives CARQGSSYEQYF.

V gene TRBV4-2 combines with J gene TRBJ1-4; D is undetermined. The CDR3 loop spans 12 amino acids. Germline CDR1 reads LGHNA; CDR2 reads YNFKEQ. The germline V and J ends were trimmed by 3 bases and 3 bases, with 2 bases remaining between them. CDR3 region: CASSQANEKLFF. The CDR3 DNA sequence: TGTGCCAGCAGCCAGGCTAATGAAAAACTGTTTTTT.

The chain carries TRBV9 and TRBJ2-3; D unclear. CDR3 size: 15 residues. V shed 0 bases and J shed 2 bases, with 10 bases lying between them. Germline V CDR1 and CDR2: SGDLS, YYNGEE. The CDR3 coding sequence is TGTGCCAGCAGCGTAGGGTGGGATGACACAGATACGCAGTATTTT. This sequence encodes CASSVGWDDTDTQYF.

The V and J genes are TRBV27 and TRBJ2-7; D may be TRBD1 (5 bases). V gave up 5 bases and J gave up 3 bases, with 20 bases separating them. Germline CDR1 and CDR2: MNHEY and SMNVEV (reference sequence). CDR3 length: 16 amino acids. CDR3 in DNA: TGTGCCAGCAGTACCTCATTGACAGCCTCGTTCTACGAGCAGTACTTC. This encodes CASSTSLTASFYEQYF.

The genes are TRBV14 and TRBJ2-7, with D hard to call. There are 12 residues in the CDR3. CDR1 is SGHDN, CDR2 FVKESK, per germline. V shed 1 base and J shed 7 bases, with 8 bases lying between them. DNA for the CDR3: TGTGCCAGCAGCCAAGGGGTTTGGGAGCAGTACTTC. It codes for CASSQGVWEQYF.

The chain joins TRBV15 to TRBJ2-1, with TRBD2 matching over 10 bases. The V gene end was trimmed by 0 bases and the J gene end by 2 bases; junction bases not matched to a gene: 4. Germline values: CDR1 LNHNV, CDR2 YYDKDF (reference sequence). The CDR3 totals 17 residues. CDR3 sequence: CATSRESGTSAYNEQFF. CDR3 bases: TGTGCCACCAGCAGAGAATCGGGGACTAGCGCCTACAATGAGCAGTTCTTC.

V usage is TRBV12-3 or TRBV12-4 and J usage is TRBJ2-1; D could derive from TRBD1 or TRBD2 (6 bases each). This CDR3 is built from 16 residues. V was trimmed by 4 bases and J by 0 bases, leaving 13 bases between them. CDR3 region: CASSSVGGLSYNEQFF. For the CDR3, the DNA is TGTGCCAGCAGTTCGGTGGGGGGCCTCTCCTACAATGAGCAGTTCTTC.

The chain couples TRBV12-3 or TRBV12-4 to TRBJ2-7, with D unresolved. The CDR3 runs to 10 residues. V lost 6 bases and J 5 bases, leaving 5 bases between the germline ends. CDR3 amino acids: CASRGNEQYF. The CDR3 region has the DNA TGTGCCAGCAGGGGCAACGAGCAGTACTTC.

This chain joins TRBV29-1 and TRBJ2-7, with D hard to call. With 6 bases removed from V and 4 bases from J, the gap between germline ends came to 16 bases. CDR3 length: 13 residues. Looked up from germline, CDR1 is SQVTM and CDR2 is ANQGSEA. CDR3 in amino acids: CSVGLTSTYEQYF. CDR3 in DNA: TGCAGCGTGGGATTGACTTCGACATACGAGCAGTACTTC.

The rearrangement joins TRBV20-1 to TRBJ2-3; no firm D call. Trimming cost V 0 bases and J 2 bases, with 9 bases left between them. This CDR3 has 14 residues. CDR1 DFQATT and CDR2 SNEGSKA come from the germline V gene (reference sequence). The CDR3 nucleotides are TGCAGTGCTAGAGATCGGTGGGACACAGATACGCAGTATTTT. This encodes CSARDRWDTDTQYF.

The chain recombines TRBV27 with TRBJ1-1; TRBD1 is a possible D gene (5 bases). The germline gives CDR1 MNHEY, CDR2 SMNVEV (reference sequence). The V gene lost 4 bases and the J gene lost 5 bases, with 11 bases spanning the gap. The CDR3 is made up of 13 amino acids. CDR3 amino acids: CASSSQVWTEAFF. CDR3 DNA sequence: TGTGCCAGCAGTTCACAGGTGTGGACTGAAGCTTTCTTT.

V and J are TRBV27 and TRBJ2-5, with 12 nucleotides matching TRBD2. CDR1 and CDR2 (germline): MNHEY, SMNVEV (reference sequence). This CDR3 region has 15 residues. With V trimmed by 5 bases and J by 2 bases, 3 bases remained unmatched. CDR3 residues: CASSQLAGGQETQYF. The CDR3 region has the DNA TGTGCCAGCAGTCAACTAGCGGGAGGACAAGAGACCCAGTACTTC.